The 2 T cell receptor beta chains below come from one sample, sequenced in a study of identical twins. TCRdb recomputed calls from the 5' RACE reads with MiXCR, one row per CDR3 protein. The sample has 690,000 or so distinct CDR3 sequences; 8.6% are singletons. The data were also submitted as part of a second study, on yellow fever vaccine responses in identical twins.

The sequenced material came from PBMCs. These receptors originate from a woman younger than 30 in good health.

The sample holds a few counts of this clonotype. V and J are TRBV4-1 and TRBJ2-7; 10 nucleotides agree with TRBD2. With 0 bases clipped from V and 4 bases from J, the junction kept 9 bases outside the gene matches. CDR3 size: 17 residues. The V gene's germline CDR1 is MGHRA and CDR2 YSYEKL. CDR3 sequence reads: CASSQEKGGLADYEQYF. The CDR3 region has the DNA TGCGCCAGCAGCCAAGAAAAGGGCGGACTAGCGGATTACGAGCAGTACTTC.

The J gene is TRBJ2-2, the V gene TRBV9; TRBD1 might be the D (6 bases). The CDR3 has 17 amino acids. The germline V gene has CDR1 SGDLS and CDR2 YYNGEE. Deletions cut 0 bases from V and 3 bases from J, with 15 bases between. The CDR3 loop reads CASSVESRGPYTGELFF. The CDR3 DNA sequence: TGTGCCAGCAGCGTAGAAAGCAGGGGCCCTTACACCGGGGAGCTGTTTTTT.